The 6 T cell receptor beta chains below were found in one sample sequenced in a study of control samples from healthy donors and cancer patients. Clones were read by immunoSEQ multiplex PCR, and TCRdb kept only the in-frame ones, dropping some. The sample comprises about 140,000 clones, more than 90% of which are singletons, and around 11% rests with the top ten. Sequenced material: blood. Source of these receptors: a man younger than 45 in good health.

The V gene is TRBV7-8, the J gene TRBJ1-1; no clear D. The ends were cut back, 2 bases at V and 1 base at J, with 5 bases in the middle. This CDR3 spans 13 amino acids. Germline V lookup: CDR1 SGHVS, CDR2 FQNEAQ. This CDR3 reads CASSLMGNTEAFF. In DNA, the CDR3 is TGTGCCAGCAGCTTAATGGGGAACACTGAAGCTTTCTTT. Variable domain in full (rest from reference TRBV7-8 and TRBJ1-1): GAGVSQSPRYKVAKRGQDVALRCDPISGHVSLFWYQQALGQGPEFLTYFQNEAQLDKSGLPSDRFFAERPEGSVSTLKIQRTQQEDSAVYLCASSLMGNTEAFFGQGTRLTVV.

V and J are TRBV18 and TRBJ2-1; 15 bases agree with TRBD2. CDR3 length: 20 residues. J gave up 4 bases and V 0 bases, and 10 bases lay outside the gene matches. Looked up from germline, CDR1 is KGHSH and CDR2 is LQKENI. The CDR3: CASSPPRGLAGGLGYNEQFF. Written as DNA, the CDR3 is TGTGCCAGCTCACCACCGAGGGGACTAGCGGGAGGCCTGGGGTACAATGAGCAGTTCTTC.

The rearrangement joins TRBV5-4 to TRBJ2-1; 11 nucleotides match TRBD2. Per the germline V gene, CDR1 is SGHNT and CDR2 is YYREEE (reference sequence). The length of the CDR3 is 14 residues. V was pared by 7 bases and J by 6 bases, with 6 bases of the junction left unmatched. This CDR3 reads CASRGTSGFNEQFF. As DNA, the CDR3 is TGTGCCAGCCGCGGGACTAGCGGATTCAATGAGCAGTTCTTC.

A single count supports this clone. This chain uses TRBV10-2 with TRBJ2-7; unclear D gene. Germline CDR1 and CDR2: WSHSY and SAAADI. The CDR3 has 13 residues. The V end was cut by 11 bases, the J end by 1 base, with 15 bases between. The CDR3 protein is CASRMERSYEQYF. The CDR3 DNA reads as TGCGCCTCTCGCATGGAAAGGTCCTACGAGCAGTACTTC.

CDR3 protein: CASSWDSLEETQYF. The CDR3 DNA follows: TGTGCCAGCAGCTGGGACAGCTTAGAAGAGACCCAGTACTTC. J is TRBJ2-5 and V is TRBV7-9; TRBD1 agrees at 7 bases. This CDR3 has 14 residues. Germline V gene lookup returns CDR1 SEHNR and CDR2 FQNEAQ (reference sequence). With V trimmed by 4 bases and J by 3 bases, 5 bases remained unmatched. Supplemented by reference TRBV7-9 and TRBJ2-5, the full variable domain reads DTGVSQNPRHKITKRGQNVTFRCDPISEHNRLYWYRQTLGQGPEFLTYFQNEAQLEKSRLLSDRFSAERPKGSFSTLEIQRTEQGDSAMYLCASSWDSLEETQYFGPGTRLLVL.

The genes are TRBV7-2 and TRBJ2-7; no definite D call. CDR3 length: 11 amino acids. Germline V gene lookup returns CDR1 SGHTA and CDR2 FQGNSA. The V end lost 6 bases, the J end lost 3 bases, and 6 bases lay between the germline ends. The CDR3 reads CASSNYYEQYF. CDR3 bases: TGTGCCAGCAGTAATTACTACGAGCAGTACTTC.